This T cell receptor beta chain was captured in a study of regulatory T cells in long-lasting Graves disease. Study outcomes and limitations: The study examined only peripheral blood, not thyroid tissue. The study found TRBV28, TRBJ1-2 and TRBJ2-5 favored in persistent disease.

A few counts support this clonotype. Its antigen remains unknown. One end of the junction fails to match germline, which may point to a read error. Construction of TCR beta libraries relied on iRepertoire HTBI primers and on Arm-PCR targeting CDR3 regions. Each CDR3 protein gets one entry after TCRdb re-called the multiplex PCR reads with MiXCR. The sample lists 450,000 to 600,000 distinct CDR3 sequences, roughly 14% occurring once. CDR3 length: 17 amino acids. Germline V gives CDR1 SGHRS, CDR2 YFSETQ. Time point given: newly diagnosed GD, antithyroid drugs for less than 3 months. The TCR library used RNA extracted from PBMCs. These sequences were also reported in another study, on T cells in Graves' hyperthyroidism and ophthalmopathy. That source adds: In the first-round RT-PCR of the TCR CDR3, the HTBI primer set was used. Ophthalmopathy stood apart from stable hyperthyroidism in a 13 V-J model.

The TCR was taken from a man aged 25 to 40 with Graves disease. This specimen was peripheral blood mononuclear cells (PBMCs), taken at new diagnosis, from a patient treated with antithyroid drugs. V gene TRBV5-1 combines with J gene TRBJ1-1; 7 positions agree with TRBD1. The CDR3 DNA is TGTGCCAGCAGCCCCGGGGGGATGGAGGGGGCGAACACTGAAGCTTTCTTT. Protein product: CASSPGGMEGANTEAFF.